This is a list of T cell receptor beta chains from one sample in a study of cytomegalovirus exposure and HLA in healthy donors. Libraries were prepared by immunoSEQ multiplex PCR; TCRdb keeps only in-frame clonotypes and omits some of them. The sample has 95,000 to 150,000 clones, around 85% seen once. Sample: PBMCs. The receptors were gathered from a man aged 25 to 40 in good health and CMV-seronegative. CDR3s include the opening cysteine and the closing phenylalanine or tryptophan. The order of the fields is V gene, clone size, D gene, J gene, CDR3 protein, CDR3 DNA. The D gene is left open where the match is weak. Expanded clones are given a class, and other clones once, few, many or no size at all.

>TRBV2|once|-|TRBJ1-1
CASRRGLSTEAFF
TGTGCCAGCCGGCGCGGGTTGAGCACTGAAGCTTTCTTT
>TRBV7-2|-|TRBD2|TRBJ2-7
CASSFTSGGGYEQYF
TGTGCCAGCAGCTTCACTAGCGGGGGAGGCTACGAGCAGTACTTC
>TRBV27|-|-|TRBJ1-2
CASMGRGGAGGYGYTF
TGTGCCAGCATGGGGCGGGGGGGGGCCGGGGGGTATGGCTACACCTTC
>TRBV28|-|TRBD1|TRBJ1-6
CASREDRETSPLHF
TGTGCCAGCAGGGAGGACAGGGAAACTTCACCCCTCCACTTT
>TRBV5-4|once|-|TRBJ2-1
CASSHRDIYFQFF
TGTGCCAGCAGCCATAGGGACATTTATTTCCAGTTCTTC
>TRBV7-8|few|TRBD1|TRBJ2-3
CASSRGRGLGGPTDTQYF
TGTGCCAGCTCGAGGGGCAGGGGGCTAGGGGGTCCCACAGATACGCAGTATTTT
>TRBV28|-|TRBD1|TRBJ2-2
CASRTGGLGELFF
TGTGCCAGCAGAACAGGGGGCCTCGGGGAGCTGTTTTTT
>TRBV2|-|-|TRBJ1-3
CASSGSRVYGNTIYF
TGTGCCAGCAGTGGCAGCAGGGTTTATGGAAACACCATATATTTT
>TRBV19|-|-|TRBJ2-1
CASSMVSWGDEQFF
TGTGCCAGTAGTATGGTGTCTTGGGGGGATGAGCAGTTCTTC
>TRBV7-9|-|-|TRBJ2-7
CASSLEKNEQYF
TGTGCCAGCTCCCTTGAGAAAAACGAGCAGTACTTC
>TRBV20-1|-|-|TRBJ2-1
CSARTKHEQFF
TGCAGTGCTAGAACTAAACATGAGCAGTTCTTC
>TRBV10-3|-|TRBD1|TRBJ1-2
CAINSGGVYGYTF
TGTGCCATCAACTCAGGGGGCGTTTATGGCTACACCTTC
>TRBV11-2|-|TRBD1|TRBJ1-1
CASSLDLVGDRENTEAFF
TGTGCCAGCAGCTTAGATCTAGTAGGGGACAGGGAGAACACTGAAGCTTTCTTT
>TRBV28|-|-|TRBJ1-5
CASGALGDQPQHF
TGTGCCAGCGGGGCTCTAGGGGATCAGCCCCAGCATTTT
>TRBV30|-|-|TRBJ1-2
CAWTPRTSPLDGYTF
TGTGCCTGGACCCCCCGGACATCACCATTGGATGGCTACACCTTC
>TRBV19|few|-|TRBJ2-6
CASSRGGGTGANVLTF
TGTGCCAGTAGCCGAGGGGGGGGCACTGGGGCCAACGTCCTGACTTTC
>TRBV25-1|few|TRBD1|TRBJ2-2
CASSEGTGDTGELFF
TGTGCCAGCAGTGAAGGGACAGGGGACACCGGGGAGCTGTTTTTT
>TRBV27|-|TRBD2|TRBJ2-3
CASSLVLAGGADTQYF
TGTGCCAGCAGTTTAGTACTAGCGGGGGGGGCAGATACGCAGTATTTT
>TRBV28|-|TRBD1|TRBJ2-4
CASSFSQGVAKNIQYF
TGTGCCAGCAGTTTTAGCCAGGGGGTTGCCAAAAACATTCAGTACTTC
>TRBV7-2|-|-|TRBJ2-1
CASSLGRGGKGNEQFF
TGTGCCAGCAGCTTAGGAAGGGGGGGAAAGGGTAATGAGCAGTTCTTC
>TRBV7-8|-|TRBD1|TRBJ2-5
CASSTDRGEGETQYF
TGTGCCAGCAGCACCGACAGGGGTGAGGGAGAGACCCAGTACTTC
>TRBV7-2|-|-|TRBJ1-3
CASSLGSGRGGGNTIYF
TGTGCCAGCAGCTTAGGTTCTGGGAGGGGTGGTGGAAACACCATATATTTT
>TRBV5-5|-|-|TRBJ1-3
CASSPPGISGNTIYF
TGTGCCAGCAGCCCACCGGGTATCTCTGGAAACACCATATATTTT
>TRBV7-8|once|-|TRBJ1-2
CASSLVPGFDRSYGYTF
TGTGCCAGCAGCTTAGTCCCCGGTTTCGACAGATCCTATGGCTACACCTTC
>TRBV25-1|few|TRBD1|TRBJ2-5
CASSDLRGPGETQYF
TGTGCCAGCAGTGACCTTAGGGGGCCTGGGGAGACCCAGTACTTC
>TRBV7-8|-|TRBD1|TRBJ2-3
CASSFKSWTGKSTDTQYF
TGTGCCAGCAGCTTCAAGTCATGGACAGGGAAAAGCACAGATACGCAGTATTTT
>TRBV6-5|-|TRBD2|TRBJ2-3
CASSPTSGGADTQYF
TGTGCCAGCAGTCCTACTAGCGGGGGGGCAGATACGCAGTATTTT
>TRBV7-6|-|TRBD1|TRBJ1-4
CASSRDRALSEKLFF
TGTGCCAGCAGCCGGGACAGGGCGCTTAGTGAAAAACTGTTTTTT
>TRBV19|-|TRBD2|TRBJ2-5
CASSMGAGGQETQYF
TGTGCCAGTAGTATGGGCGCGGGGGGCCAAGAGACCCAGTACTTC
>TRBV6-1|-|-|TRBJ1-4
CASSHSEDTGEKLFF
TGTGCCAGCAGCCACAGCGAGGACACAGGGGAAAAACTGTTTTTT